A single T cell receptor (beta chain) is shown here with its context. The antigen remains unidentified. 13 Jbeta primers and 60 Vbeta primers were used for the PCR. The protocol was immunoSEQ multiplex PCR, while the TCRdb copy is restricted to in-frame clones and leaves out a portion. Seen here are fewer than 200,000 clones, roughly 80% observed once, and the top ten hold roughly 1.9%. The sample comes from a study of cytomegalovirus exposure and HLA in healthy donors. Whole-study findings and limits: The study flagged 150 to 200 TCR beta chains as cytomegalovirus-associated.

Losses at the gene ends were 2 bases for V and 1 base for J; bases not matched to a gene: 3. The CDR3 sequence is 15 residues long. Germline V gives CDR1 GTSNPN, CDR2 SVGIG (reference sequence). J is TRBJ2-5 and V is TRBV30, with 11 bases that match TRBD1. The sample taken for sequencing was PBMCs. This TCR was recovered from a female donor in good health and CMV-seronegative. This CDR3 is CAWSKGQGGQETQYF. The CDR3 DNA reads as TGTGCCTGGAGTAAGGGACAGGGGGGCCAAGAGACCCAGTACTTC.